This entry lists 21 T cell receptor beta chains sequenced from one sample in a study of cytomegalovirus exposure and HLA in healthy donors. The PCR had 60 Vbeta and 13 Jbeta primers. Measured with immunoSEQ multiplex PCR; TCRdb has only the in-frame clones, and not every one. This sample has fewer than 150,000 clones, with around 76% found just once. Material for sequencing was PBMCs. The receptors here all came from a man between 18 and 29 years old in good health and CMV-seronegative.

This clone turned up a few times. Additional DNA sequences in this sample encode the identical CDR3. V gene TRBV15 combines with J gene TRBJ1-1; weak D call: TRBD1 (5 bases). There are 14 residues in the CDR3. Germline V gene data show CDR1 as LNHNV and CDR2 as YYDKDF (reference sequence). The V end lost 2 bases, the J end lost 1 base, and 8 bases lay between the germline ends. CDR3 protein: CATSRPDRNTEAFF. The CDR3 nucleotides read TGTGCCACCAGCAGACCCGACAGGAACACTGAAGCTTTCTTT.

This clone was seen once. V and J are TRBV6-1 and TRBJ1-1; D perhaps matches TRBD1 (6 bases). Germline assignment: CDR1 MNHNS and CDR2 SASEGT. The CDR3 has 15 amino acids. V gave up 8 bases and J gave up 5 bases, with 21 bases separating them. The CDR3: CASPRDKLSGTEAFF. CDR3 DNA sequence: TGTGCCAGCCCAAGGGACAAGCTCTCGGGGACTGAAGCTTTCTTT.

The V call is TRBV6-6, the J call TRBJ1-2; 7 bases fit TRBD1. The CDR3 contains 13 residues. Germline CDR1 and CDR2: MNHNY and SVGAGI (reference sequence). Trimming took 1 base from V and 6 from J; bases not matched to a gene: 2. The CDR3 DNA is TGTGCCAGCAGTTACTTCCAGGGGGATGGCTACACCTTC. Its translation: CASSYFQGDGYTF.

The gene calls are TRBV2 and TRBJ2-7; 8 bases are a match to TRBD1. V was clipped by 0 bases and J by 1 base; unmatched bases: 11. This CDR3 contains 18 residues. CDR1 SNHLY and CDR2 FYNNEI come from the germline V gene. The CDR3 bases are TGTGCCAGCAGTGAAGCGCTATTGAGACAGGGGAGTTCCTACGAGCAGTACTTC. This sequence encodes CASSEALLRQGSSYEQYF. The whole variable domain, filled in from reference TRBV2 and TRBJ2-7, reads EPEVTQTPSHQVTQMGQEVILRCVPISNHLYFYWYRQILGQKVEFLVSFYNNEISEKSEIFDDQFSVERPDGSNFTLKIRSTKLEDSAMYFCASSEALLRQGSSYEQYFGPGTRLTVT.

V usage is TRBV23-1 and J usage is TRBJ2-7, with D possibly being TRBD2 (5 bases). TRBV23-1 is known as an ORF, though its function is uncertain. The V end was cut by 2 bases, the J end by 5 bases, with 22 bases between. The CDR3 extends over 17 amino acids. The CDR3 sequence is CASSQAAPHGNGDEQYF. The CDR3 DNA reads as TGCGCCAGCAGTCAAGCAGCCCCGCACGGGAATGGGGACGAGCAGTACTTC.

The chain couples TRBV7-9 to TRBJ1-5, with D tentatively TRBD1 (5 bases). CDR3 length equals 13 residues. Germline-derived CDR1 and CDR2 are SEHNR and FQNEAQ (reference sequence). The V end lost 5 bases, the J end lost 5 bases, and 10 bases lay between the germline ends. CDR3 DNA: TGTGCCAGCAGCCGAGACAGCTATCAGCCCCAGCATTTT. It translates to CASSRDSYQPQHF.

J is TRBJ1-1 and V is TRBV9; the D gene is possibly TRBD1 (5 bases). The CDR3 is 15 amino acids. V was clipped by 0 bases and J by 0 bases, with 9 bases between them. From germline, CDR1 is SGDLS and CDR2 YYNGEE. CDR3: CASSVGAGMNTEAFF. In DNA, the CDR3 is TGTGCCAGCAGCGTAGGGGCAGGGATGAACACTGAAGCTTTCTTT. Full variable domain (remainder filled in from reference TRBV9 and TRBJ1-1): DSGVTQTPKHLITATGQRVTLRCSPRSGDLSVYWYQQSLDQGLQFLIQYYNGEERAKGNILERFSAQQFPDLHSELNLSSLELGDSALYFCASSVGAGMNTEAFFGQGTRLTVV.

The genes are TRBV6-4 and TRBJ1-1; 7 bases are a match to TRBD1. Germline CDR1 reads MRHNA; CDR2 reads SNTAGT. The CDR3 runs to 20 residues. V lost 6 bases, J lost 2 bases, and 24 bases stayed unmatched. CDR3 region: CASSAPGQSVKRVENTEAFF. CDR3 DNA sequence: TGTGCCAGCAGCGCTCCGGGACAGTCGGTTAAACGGGTTGAAAACACTGAAGCTTTCTTT.

The gene calls are TRBV27 and TRBJ2-4, with a weak D call TRBD1 (6 bases). The ends were cut back, 5 bases at V and 6 bases at J, with 11 bases in the middle. In germline, CDR1 is MNHEY, CDR2 SMNVEV (reference sequence). CDR3 size: 13 residues. CDR3 in amino acids: CASSLGALNIQYF. In nucleotides, the CDR3 is TGTGCCAGCAGTCTGGGGGCCTTAAACATTCAGTACTTC.

The V call is TRBV6-1, the J call TRBJ1-5, with 7 positions matching TRBD1. In germline, CDR1 is MNHNS, CDR2 SASEGT. The CDR3 has 11 residues. J gave up 12 bases and V 6 bases, and 5 bases lay outside the gene matches. The DNA for the CDR3 is TGTGCCAGCAGGAGGGACAGAGACCAGCATTTT. It encodes CASRRDRDQHF.

The genes are TRBV6-5 and TRBJ2-1; the D gene is possibly TRBD1 (6 bases). This CDR3 has 14 amino acids. Per germline, CDR1 MNHEY and CDR2 SVGAGI. V was shortened by 3 bases and J by 14 bases, with 20 bases between the two germline ends. The CDR3 nucleotides read TGTGCCAGCAGTTATTCTACAGGCTGGGGGCCAAAGTTCTTC. It specifies CASSYSTGWGPKFF.

The chain is built from TRBV14 and TRBJ2-5, with TRBD2 matching over 10 bases. The assigned J gene may be wrong: the sequence end matches TRBJ2-7 better. CDR3 size: 15 residues. Germline V gene sequence: CDR1 SGHDN, CDR2 FVKESK. The CDR3 reads CASSPSSGGFDEQYF. The DNA for the CDR3 is TGTGCCAGCAGCCCATCTAGCGGGGGTTTCGACGAGCAGTACTTC.

The chain joins TRBV19 to TRBJ2-6; 7 positions agree with TRBD2. With V trimmed by 1 base and J by 3 bases, 9 bases remained unmatched. The CDR3 has 18 amino acids. CDR1 and CDR2 from the germline V gene are LNHDA and SQIVND (reference sequence). The CDR3 nucleotides are TGTGCCAGTAGTATAGGGGCGGGGGTAACAAGTGGGGCCAACGTCCTGACTTTC. As protein: CASSIGAGVTSGANVLTF. The whole variable domain, filled in from reference TRBV19 and TRBJ2-6, reads DGGITQSPKYLFRKEGQNVTLSCEQNLNHDAMYWYRQDPGQGLRLIYYSQIVNDFQKGDIAEGYSVSREKKESFPLTVTSAQKNPTAFYLCASSIGAGVTSGANVLTFGAGSRLTVL.

The gene calls are TRBV2 and TRBJ2-7; TRBD2 aligns across 7 bases. With V trimmed by 9 bases and J by 5 bases, 4 bases remained unmatched. Looked up from germline, CDR1 is SNHLY and CDR2 is FYNNEI. The CDR3 contains 11 residues. In nucleotides, the CDR3 is TGTGCCAGGGGGCGGGGGAACGAGCAGTACTTC. This codes for CARGRGNEQYF.

V usage is TRBV30 and J usage is TRBJ1-2; no firm D call. The CDR3 sequence is 12 residues long. Germline assignment: CDR1 GTSNPN and CDR2 SVGIG (reference sequence). V gave up 2 bases and J gave up 8 bases, with 12 bases separating them. DNA of the CDR3: TGTGCCTGGAGTCGGGATGGCAACGGCTACACCTTC. Protein product: CAWSRDGNGYTF. The variable domain in full, with the rest retrieved from reference TRBV30 and TRBJ1-2, is SQTIHQWPATLVQPVGSPLSLECTVEGTSNPNLYWYRQAAGRGLQLLFYSVGIGQISSEVPQNLSASRPQDRQFILSSKKLLLSDSGFYLCAWSRDGNGYTFGSGTRLTVV.

The chain recombines TRBV15 with TRBJ2-3, with 7 bases matching TRBD2. CDR3 length: 21 residues. CDR1 LNHNV and CDR2 YYDKDF come from the germline V gene (reference sequence). V lost 0 bases, J lost 0 bases, and 18 bases stayed unmatched. Here the CDR3 DNA reads TGTGCCACCAGCAGAGATTTCCCGGGCGGCGGGGGAGTTCCTAGCACAGATACGCAGTATTTT. It specifies CATSRDFPGGGGVPSTDTQYF.

This sequence joins TRBV6-6 and TRBJ2-2; 8 bases map to TRBD1. This CDR3 is 14 amino acids long. Germline CDR1 MNHNY, CDR2 SVGAGI (reference sequence). Trimming at V came to 5 bases and at J to 10 bases, leaving 9 bases not matched to a gene. This chain's CDR3 is CASSLSQGAEELFF. The CDR3 DNA is TGTGCCAGCAGTCTGTCCCAGGGGGCCGAGGAGCTGTTTTTT.

This chain connects TRBV7-9 to TRBJ2-5, with D maybe TRBD1 (5 bases). The end of the DNA fits TRBJ2-7 better, so the J call may be wrong. CDR1 and CDR2 (germline): SEHNR, FQNEAQ (reference sequence). CDR3 length equals 14 residues. CDR3 sequence (DNA): TGTGCCAGCAGCTTAGTTCAGGGATACTACGAGCAGTACTTC. It specifies CASSLVQGYYEQYF.

The CDR3 DNA follows: TGTGCCAGCAGGCGGGACTTTAGGGAGACCCAGTACTTC. This sequence encodes CASRRDFRETQYF. This sequence joins TRBV2 and TRBJ2-5, with a tentative D call TRBD2 (6 bases). CDR1 and CDR2 (germline): SNHLY, FYNNEI. V was shortened by 6 bases and J by 5 bases, with 13 bases between the two germline ends. There are 13 residues in the CDR3.

This chain connects TRBV20-1 to TRBJ2-7; unclear D gene. The V and J ends lost 0 bases and 3 bases respectively, with 3 bases between them. Germline V gene sequence: CDR1 DFQATT, CDR2 SNEGSKA (reference sequence). This CDR3 has 11 amino acids. CDR3 DNA: TGCAGTGCTAGAGAATACTACGAGCAGTACTTC. Its translation is CSAREYYEQYF.

Concerning this clone: Relative to the germline gene, one junction end is altered; a read error may explain this. The CDR3 is CASSFRRGNTEDFF. In nucleotides, the CDR3 is TGTGCCAGCAGTTTTCGGAGGGGAAACACTGAAGATTTCTTT. The chain has TRBV28 and TRBJ1-1; D may be TRBD1 (5 bases). The CDR3 runs 14 residues. CDR1 MDHEN and CDR2 SYDVKM come from the germline V gene.